These 2 T cell receptor beta chains were all obtained from the same sample, sequenced in a study of shared clonotypes between healthy human individuals. Produced via immunoSEQ multiplex PCR; TCRdb's table is partial and in-frame only. In the table there are roughly 2.5 million clones, roughly 92% of which are singletons. The material sequenced was naive CD4+ T cells sorted from blood. Documented subset: CD45RA+ positively selected. These receptors all come from a man aged 18 to 30 in good health.

This chain joins TRBV30 and TRBJ1-6; D remains ambiguous. This CDR3 spans 11 amino acids. Germline V gene sequence: CDR1 GTSNPN, CDR2 SVGIG (reference sequence). Between the trimmed V and J ends, which lost 2 bases and 10 bases, there was a span of 6 bases. The CDR3 bases are TGTGCCTGGAGTCTTGGATCACCCCTCCACTTT. Amino acids: CAWSLGSPLHF.

The chain links TRBV30 to TRBJ2-7; no definite D call. The CDR3 is 14 amino acids. The germline V gene has CDR1 GTSNPN and CDR2 SVGIG (reference sequence). V lost 6 bases, J lost 2 bases, and 17 bases lay in between. The CDR3 DNA sequence: TGTGCCTGCAGCTCCTCCTCCCGGGCCTACGAGCAGTACTTC. Translation gives CACSSSSRAYEQYF.